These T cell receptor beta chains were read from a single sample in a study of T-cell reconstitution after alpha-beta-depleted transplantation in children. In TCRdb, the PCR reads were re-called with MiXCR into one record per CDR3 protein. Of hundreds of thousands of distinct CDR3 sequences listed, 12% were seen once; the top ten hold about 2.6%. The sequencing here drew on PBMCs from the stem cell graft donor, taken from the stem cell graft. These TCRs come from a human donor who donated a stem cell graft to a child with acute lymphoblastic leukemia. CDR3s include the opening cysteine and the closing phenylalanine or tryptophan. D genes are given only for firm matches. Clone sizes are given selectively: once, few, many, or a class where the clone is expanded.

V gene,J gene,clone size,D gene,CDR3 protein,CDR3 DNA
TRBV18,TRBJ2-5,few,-,CASGLAGTQYF,TGTGCCAGTGGACTGGCAGGAACCCAGTACTTC
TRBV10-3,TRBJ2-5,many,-,CAISEEFTAQETQYF,TGTGCCATCAGTGAGGAATTTACGGCCCAAGAGACCCAGTACTTC
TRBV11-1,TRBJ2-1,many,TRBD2,CASSLKGLAGVGYNEQFF,TGTGCCAGCAGCTTAAAAGGACTAGCGGGAGTCGGCTACAATGAGCAGTTCTTC
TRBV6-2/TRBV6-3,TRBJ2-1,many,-,CASIPGTAGNEQFF,TGTGCCAGCATCCCCGGGACGGCGGGGAATGAGCAGTTCTTC
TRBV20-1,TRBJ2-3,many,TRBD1,CSASDREVADTQYF,TGCAGTGCTAGTGACAGGGAAGTAGCAGATACGCAGTATTTT
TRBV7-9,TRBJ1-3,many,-,CASSLAGNSGNTIYF,TGTGCCAGCAGCTTAGCCGGAAACTCTGGAAACACCATATATTTT
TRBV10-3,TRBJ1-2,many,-,CAISESREYTF,TGTGCCATCAGTGAGTCGCGGGAGTACACCTTC
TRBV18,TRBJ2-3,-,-,CASSPPELRGSTDTQYF,TGTGCCAGCTCACCACCGGAACTCCGGGGATCCACAGATACGCAGTATTTT
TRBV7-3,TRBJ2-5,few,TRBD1,CASSSAGGLQETQYF,TGTGCCAGCAGCTCCGCAGGGGGATTACAAGAGACCCAGTACTTC
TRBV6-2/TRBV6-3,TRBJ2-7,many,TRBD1,CASSYLFGTGEQYF,TGTGCCAGCAGTTACCTTTTCGGGACAGGGGAACAGTACTTC
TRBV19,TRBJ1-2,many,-,CASSLRPGSYGYTF,TGTGCCAGTAGTCTAAGGCCAGGGAGTTATGGCTACACCTTC
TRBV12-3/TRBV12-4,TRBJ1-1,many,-,CASSLAETGGTEAFF,TGTGCCAGCAGTTTAGCGGAGACCGGTGGCACTGAAGCTTTCTTT
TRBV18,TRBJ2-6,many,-,CASFSRVSGANVLTF,TGTGCCAGCTTTTCAAGGGTCTCTGGGGCCAACGTCCTGACTTTC
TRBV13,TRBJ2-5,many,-,CASAKRGKQETQYF,TGTGCCAGCGCGAAACGAGGGAAACAAGAGACCCAGTACTTC
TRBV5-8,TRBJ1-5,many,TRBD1,CASSKGQTSNQPQHF,TGTGCCAGCAGCAAGGGACAGACGAGCAATCAGCCCCAGCATTTT
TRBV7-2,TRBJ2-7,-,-,CASSVTGGREYF,TGTGCCAGCAGCGTCACCGGGGGTAGAGAGTACTTC
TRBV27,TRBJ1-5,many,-,CASSLSGRSNQPQHF,TGTGCCAGCAGTTTATCTGGCAGAAGCAATCAGCCCCAGCATTTT
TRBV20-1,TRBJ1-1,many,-,CSAREGEGTEAFF,TGCAGTGCTAGGGAGGGAGAAGGCACTGAAGCTTTCTTT
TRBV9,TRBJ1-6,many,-,CASSSSGAANSPLHF,TGTGCCAGCAGCTCGTCGGGGGCAGCTAATTCACCCCTCCACTTT
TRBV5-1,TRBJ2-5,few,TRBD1,CASSLPGGGETQYF,TGCGCCAGCAGCTTGCCAGGGGGCGGAGAGACCCAGTACTTC
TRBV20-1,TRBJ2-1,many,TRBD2,CSARAGTSGNNEQFF,TGCAGTGCTAGAGCCGGGACTAGCGGAAACAATGAGCAGTTCTTC
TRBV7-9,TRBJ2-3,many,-,CASSLPGLHTQYF,TGTGCCAGCAGCTTACCGGGACTCCATACGCAGTATTTT
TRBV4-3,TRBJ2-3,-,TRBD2,CASSQDSLAGGYATDTQYF,TGCGCCAGCAGCCAAGATAGCCTAGCGGGGGGATATGCCACAGATACGCAGTATTTT
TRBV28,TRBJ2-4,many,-,CASSLGVTGTSLLLAKNIQYF,TGTGCCAGCAGTTTAGGGGTCACGGGGACCTCCCTCCTTCTAGCCAAAAACATTCAGTACTTC
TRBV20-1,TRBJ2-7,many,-,CSARFPVDYEQYF,TGCAGTGCTAGGTTCCCCGTTGACTACGAGCAGTACTTC
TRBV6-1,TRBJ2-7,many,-,CASSGGPLYEQYF,TGTGCCAGCAGTGGGGGCCCACTCTACGAGCAGTACTTC
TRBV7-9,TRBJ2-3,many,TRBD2,CASSRRGDSTDTQYF,TGTGCCAGCAGCCGTCGGGGGGATAGCACAGATACGCAGTATTTT
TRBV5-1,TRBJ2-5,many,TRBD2,CASSLGGGAQETQYF,TGCGCCAGCAGCTTGGGCGGGGGAGCCCAAGAGACCCAGTACTTC
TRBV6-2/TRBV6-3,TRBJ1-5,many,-,CASSLVQGLNQPQHF,TGTGCCAGCAGTCTTGTGCAGGGTCTCAATCAGCCCCAGCATTTT
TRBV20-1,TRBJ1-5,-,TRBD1,CSARDNPRTGAGQPQHF,TGCAGTGCTAGAGACAACCCTCGGACAGGAGCGGGTCAGCCCCAGCATTTT
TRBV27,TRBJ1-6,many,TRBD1,CASSAGQGSSYNSPLHF,TGTGCCAGCAGTGCGGGACAGGGAAGCTCCTATAATTCACCCCTCCACTTT
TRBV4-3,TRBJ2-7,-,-,CASSPGDGYEQYF,TGCGCCAGCAGCCCCGGGGACGGCTACGAGCAGTACTTC
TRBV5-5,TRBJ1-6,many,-,CASSLVDHPLHF,TGTGCCAGCAGCTTGGTGGACCACCCCCTCCACTTT
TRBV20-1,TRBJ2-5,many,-,CSARAPPKETQYF,TGCAGTGCTAGAGCCCCCCCTAAGGAGACCCAGTACTTC
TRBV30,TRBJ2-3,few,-,CAWSRGRERTDTQYF,TGTGCCTGGAGTAGGGGGCGGGAGCGCACAGATACGCAGTATTTT
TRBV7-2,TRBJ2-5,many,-,CASSLPPQRETQYF,TGTGCCAGCAGCTTGCCCCCCCAACGAGAGACCCAGTACTTC
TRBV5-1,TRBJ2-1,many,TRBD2,CASSFKLAVYNEQFF,TGCGCCAGCAGCTTTAAACTAGCGGTTTACAATGAGCAGTTCTTC
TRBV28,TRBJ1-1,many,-,CASSFDSGGVNTEAFF,TGTGCCAGCAGTTTCGATAGCGGCGGCGTGAACACTGAAGCTTTCTTT
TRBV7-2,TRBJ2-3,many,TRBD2,CASRLVSGGATDTQYF,TGTGCCAGCAGGCTCGTTAGCGGGGGGGCTACAGATACGCAGTATTTT
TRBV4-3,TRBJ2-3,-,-,CASSRAGRAEPPGTQYF,TGCGCCAGCAGCCGGGCCGGTCGGGCGGAGCCACCGGGTACGCAGTATTTT
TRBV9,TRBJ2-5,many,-,CASSPEGGRQETQYF,TGTGCCAGCAGCCCAGAGGGCGGGCGGCAAGAGACCCAGTACTTC
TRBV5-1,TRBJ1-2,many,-,CASSLEAGSLSGYTF,TGCGCCAGCAGCTTGGAGGCAGGGAGTCTCTCCGGCTACACCTTC
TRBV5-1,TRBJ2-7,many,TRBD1,CASRRDRSYEQYF,TGCGCCAGCAGGCGGGACAGGTCCTACGAGCAGTACTTC
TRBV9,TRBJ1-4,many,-,CASSVGVGPNEKLFF,TGTGCCAGCAGCGTAGGTGTAGGCCCTAATGAAAAACTGTTTTTT
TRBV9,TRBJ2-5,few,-,CASSVPGETQYF,TGTGCCAGCAGCGTACCCGGAGAGACCCAGTACTTC
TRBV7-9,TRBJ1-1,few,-,CASSSRRAGTEAFF,TGTGCCAGCAGCTCTCGGCGCGCCGGCACTGAAGCTTTCTTT
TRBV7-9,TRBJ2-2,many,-,CASSLDPGNTGELFF,TGTGCCAGCAGCTTAGATCCGGGAAACACCGGGGAGCTGTTTTTT
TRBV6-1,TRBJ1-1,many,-,CASIRQRANTEAFF,TGTGCCAGCATCCGCCAAAGGGCCAACACTGAAGCTTTCTTT
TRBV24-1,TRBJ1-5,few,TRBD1,CATSDLTGAQPQHF,TGTGCCACCAGTGATTTGACAGGGGCGCAGCCCCAGCATTTT
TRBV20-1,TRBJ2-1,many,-,CSAVFGGNYNEQFF,TGCAGTGCTGTTTTTGGCGGGAATTACAATGAGCAGTTCTTC
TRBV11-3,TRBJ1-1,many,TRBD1,CASSLQGARTEAFF,TGTGCCAGCAGCTTACAGGGGGCGAGGACTGAAGCTTTCTTT
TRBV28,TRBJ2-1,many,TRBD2,CASSSGTSGRRNEQFF,TGTGCCAGCAGTTCCGGGACTAGCGGGAGGCGTAATGAGCAGTTCTTC
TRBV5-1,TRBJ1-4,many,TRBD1,CASSPDRASTNEKLFF,TGCGCCAGCAGCCCGGACAGGGCCTCAACTAATGAAAAACTGTTTTTT
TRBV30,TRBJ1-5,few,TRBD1,CAWSLRGGYSNQPQHF,TGTGCCTGGAGCCTAAGAGGGGGCTATAGCAATCAGCCCCAGCATTTT
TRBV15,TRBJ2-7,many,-,CATSIGSWGDEQYF,TGTGCCACCAGCATTGGGTCTTGGGGGGACGAGCAGTACTTC
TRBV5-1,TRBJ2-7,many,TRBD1,CASSLEGTGVYEQYF,TGCGCCAGCAGCTTGGAAGGGACAGGGGTCTACGAGCAGTACTTC
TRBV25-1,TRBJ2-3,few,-,CASSELGPGSTQYF,TGTGCCAGCAGTGAATTAGGGCCGGGGAGTACGCAGTATTTT
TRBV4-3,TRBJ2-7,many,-,CASSQDRTSYEQYF,TGCGCCAGCAGCCAAGATCGGACCAGCTACGAGCAGTACTTC
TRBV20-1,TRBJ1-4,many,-,CSAERRPNEKLFF,TGCAGTGCCGAAAGACGGCCAAATGAAAAACTGTTTTTT